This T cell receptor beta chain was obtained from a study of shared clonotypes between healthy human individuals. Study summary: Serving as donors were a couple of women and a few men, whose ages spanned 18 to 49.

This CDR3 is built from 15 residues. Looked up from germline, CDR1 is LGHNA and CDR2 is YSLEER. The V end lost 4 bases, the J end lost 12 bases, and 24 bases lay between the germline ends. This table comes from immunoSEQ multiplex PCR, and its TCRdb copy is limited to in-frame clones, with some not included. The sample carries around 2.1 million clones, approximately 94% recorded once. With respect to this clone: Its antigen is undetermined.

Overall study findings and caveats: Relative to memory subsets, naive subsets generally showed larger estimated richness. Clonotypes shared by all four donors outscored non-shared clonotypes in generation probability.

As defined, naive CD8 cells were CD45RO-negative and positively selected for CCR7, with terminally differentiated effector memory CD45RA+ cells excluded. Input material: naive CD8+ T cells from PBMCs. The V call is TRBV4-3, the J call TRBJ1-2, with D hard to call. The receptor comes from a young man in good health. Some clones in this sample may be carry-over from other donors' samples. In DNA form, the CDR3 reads TGCGCCAGCAGCCGACCCGGGAAGGACCGGGGAGGGCACACCTTC. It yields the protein CASSRPGKDRGGHTF.